The 16 T cell receptor beta chains reported below all come from one sample, sequenced in a study of blood T cell repertoires in COVID-19. TCRdb's table, derived via immunoSEQ multiplex PCR, lists solely in-frame clones and lacks some. Counted here are just under 55,000 clones, around 83% occurring once; the ten biggest clones make up under 2%. The sequenced sample was peripheral blood. Receptor source: an older woman with acute or convalescent COVID-19.

This rearrangement joins TRBV10-3 to TRBJ2-2, with TRBD1 matching over 7 bases. V lost 3 bases and J lost 4; bases outside the gene matches: 2. Germline V gene lookup returns CDR1 ENHRY and CDR2 SYGVKD. This CDR3 region has 14 residues. For the CDR3, the DNA is TGTGCCATCAGTGAATCAGGGGGCACCGGGGAGCTGTTTTTT. It translates to CAISESGGTGELFF.

The chain employs TRBV6-5 and TRBJ1-1; TRBD1 matches 7 bases. From germline, CDR1 is MNHEY and CDR2 SVGAGI. Trimming took 6 bases from V and 0 from J; bases not matched to a gene: 7. CDR3 length equals 15 residues. CDR3 residues: CASRITGVMNTEAFF. In DNA, the CDR3 is TGTGCCAGCAGGATTACAGGGGTAATGAACACTGAAGCTTTCTTT.

V and J are TRBV5-1 and TRBJ2-2; TRBD2 aligns across 9 bases. The J segment lost 6 bases and the V segment lost 6 bases, leaving 9 bases of the junction unmatched. Germline CDR1 is SGHRS and CDR2 is YFSETQ. CDR3 length equals 15 residues. CDR3 sequence (DNA): TGCGCCAGCACCTATAGCGGGAGTCCTCCCGGGGAGCTGTTTTTT. This sequence encodes CASTYSGSPPGELFF.

V is TRBV6-1 and J is TRBJ1-2, with D perhaps matching TRBD1 (5 bases). The CDR3 contains 15 residues. Looked up from germline, CDR1 is MNHNS and CDR2 is SASEGT. V dropped 2 bases and J dropped 0 bases, with 10 bases sitting between them. CDR3 residues: CASSEYRGANYGYTF. DNA for the CDR3: TGTGCCAGCAGTGAATACCGGGGGGCTAACTATGGCTACACCTTC.

The chain employs TRBV3-1 (or the pseudogene TRBV3-2) and TRBJ2-7, with D tentatively TRBD2 (6 bases). The CDR3 extends over 15 amino acids. Trimming took 4 bases from V and 3 from J, leaving 16 bases between them. Germline lookup yields CDR1 LGHDT and CDR2 YNNKEL (reference sequence). CDR3 amino acids: CASSLGGTGFYEQYF. The CDR3 DNA reads as TGTGCCAGCAGCCTTGGCGGGACGGGGTTCTACGAGCAGTACTTC.

The J gene is TRBJ2-7, the V gene TRBV6-5, with 7 bases fitting TRBD1. Trimming took 7 bases from V and 1 from J; bases not matched to a gene: 7. The CDR3 length is 14 residues. Germline V gene sequence: CDR1 MNHEY, CDR2 SVGAGI. This CDR3 is CASTPQGVSYEQYF. The CDR3 DNA reads as TGTGCCAGCACTCCCCAGGGGGTATCCTACGAGCAGTACTTC.

The chain carries TRBV7-2 and TRBJ2-7; 9 bases line up with TRBD1. The CDR3 spans 16 residues. V shed 5 bases and J 2 bases; nucleotides not matched to a gene: 10. From germline, CDR1 is SGHTA and CDR2 FQGNSA. The CDR3 region is CASSLSSTGGAYEQYF. CDR3 nucleotides: TGTGCCAGCAGCCTAAGCTCAACAGGGGGCGCCTACGAGCAGTACTTC.

This clone was picked up a small number of times. The CDR3 sequence is CASSLDMAGWTGELFF. Here the CDR3 DNA reads TGTGCCAGCAGCTTAGATATGGCAGGGTGGACCGGGGAGCTGTTTTTT. The V call is TRBV11-2, the J call TRBJ2-2; TRBD1 is a possible D gene (5 bases). Germline CDR1 and CDR2: SGHAT and FQNNGV. Trimming pared 0 bases from V and 5 bases from J, leaving 13 bases between. The CDR3 is 16 residues long.

The rearrangement links TRBV18 to TRBJ1-2, with 7 nucleotides matching TRBD1. The CDR3 is 14 residues long. The germline V gene encodes CDR1 KGHSH and CDR2 LQKENI. V shed 2 bases and J 4 bases; nucleotides not matched to a gene: 4. This chain's CDR3 is CASSPRQGVYGYTF. CDR3 nucleotides: TGTGCCAGCTCACCAAGACAGGGCGTCTATGGCTACACCTTC.

In nucleotides, the CDR3 is TGTGCCAGCACCCAGGGGGCTGGTAGCAATCAGCCCCAGCATTTT. Translating gives CASTQGAGSNQPQHF. The J gene is TRBJ1-5, the V gene TRBV7-2; 8 bases fit TRBD1. Germline-derived CDR1 and CDR2 are SGHTA and FQGNSA. Trimming removed 7 bases from V and 0 bases from J; junction bases left unmatched: 5. The CDR3 has 15 residues.

The genes are TRBV7-2 and TRBJ1-2; D possibly corresponds to TRBD1 (5 bases). The germline gives CDR1 SGHTA, CDR2 FQGNSA. The ends were cut back, 2 bases at V and 4 bases at J, with 11 bases in the middle. The CDR3 spans 14 residues. DNA for the CDR3: TGTGCCAGCAGCTTATCGCAGGGTTCCTATGGCTACACCTTC. Protein: CASSLSQGSYGYTF.

The chain uses TRBV14 and TRBJ1-2; D remains unclear. The germline V and J ends were trimmed by 7 bases and 5 bases, with 11 bases remaining between them. CDR1 and CDR2 (germline): SGHDN, FVKESK. There are 12 residues in the CDR3. The CDR3 region has the DNA TGTGCCAGCAAAATGACGGGTTATGGCTACACCTTC. Encoded protein: CASKMTGYGYTF. Drawing the rest from reference TRBV14 and TRBJ1-2, the complete variable domain is EAGVTQFPSHSVIEKGQTVTLRCDPISGHDNLYWYRRVMGKEIKFLLHFVKESKQDESGMPNNRFLAERTGGTYSTLKVQPAELEDSGVYFCASKMTGYGYTFGSGTRLTVV.

The chain has TRBV6-5 and TRBJ2-7; tentative D call: TRBD2 (5 bases). Germline CDR1 MNHEY, CDR2 SVGAGI. The CDR3 sequence is 14 residues long. The V gene lost 0 bases and the J gene lost 6 bases, with 12 bases spanning the gap. CDR3 protein: CASSYSSKGSEQYF. CDR3 DNA: TGTGCCAGCAGTTACTCGAGTAAAGGGAGCGAGCAGTACTTC.

The CDR3 bases are TGTGCCACCAGTGACCCACTGGTGGAGACCCAGTACTTC. Translating it yields CATSDPLVETQYF. The chain recombines TRBV24-1 with TRBJ2-5; D not certain. The V end was cut by 4 bases, the J end by 5 bases, with 10 bases between. In germline, CDR1 is KGHDR, CDR2 SFDVKD. The CDR3 is 13 residues long.

V and J are TRBV6-5 and TRBJ1-1, with TRBD1 identical over 7 bases. The CDR3 is made up of 16 amino acids. V gave up 0 bases and J gave up 5 bases; unmatched junction bases: 9. Germline CDR1 reads MNHEY; CDR2 reads SVGAGI. Here the CDR3 reads CASSYSNRGVRTEAFF. CDR3 DNA: TGTGCCAGCAGTTACTCGAACAGGGGCGTGCGTACTGAAGCTTTCTTT.

This chain links TRBV5-5 with TRBJ1-1; D might be TRBD1 (6 bases). The CDR3 has 14 amino acids. Trimming shortened V by 4 bases and J by 9 bases, and 19 bases separated the two germline ends. Germline-derived CDR1 and CDR2 are SGHKS and YYEKEE (reference sequence). CDR3 nucleotides: TGTGCCAGCAGCGCGGGGGCCACCACACCCAAAGCTTTCTTT. It is translated as CASSAGATTPKAFF.